This T cell receptor (beta chain) originates from a study of blood T cell repertoires in COVID-19. For the study at large: T cells, B-cell-depleted T cells, or PBMCs supplied cDNA or gDNA.

Profiled with immunoSEQ multiplex PCR; TCRdb holds only in-frame clones, not every one. The sample includes some 300,000 clones, roughly 89% of them seen just once. The CDR3 has 17 amino acids. The V gene's germline CDR1 is SGDLS and CDR2 YYNGEE. The V and J ends lost 2 bases and 0 bases, in that order; junction bases with no gene match: 9. The receptor was derived from a woman aged 40 to 50 with COVID-19, enrolled during active disease. The V call is TRBV9, the J call TRBJ2-3, with 7 bases identical to TRBD1. Material: peripheral blood. CDR3 sequence reads: CASSVSPGTASTDTQYF. Here the CDR3 DNA reads TGTGCCAGCAGCGTTTCTCCCGGGACAGCTAGCACAGATACGCAGTATTTT.